The clone carrying this T cell receptor beta chain has just one count. Its specificity is not known. The table came from immunoSEQ multiplex PCR; TCRdb's copy has only in-frame clones and leaves some out. The sample yields approximately 90,000 clones, about 83% seen once. This sample was included in a study of OX40 agonist ivuxolimab in advanced cancers. About the study: As their treatment, patients were administered ivuxolimab, an agonistic anti-OX40 (CD134) antibody. Three patients showed partial responses: one hepatocellular carcinoma and two cutaneous melanoma cases. Study conclusions and caveats: More expanded clones were found, on average, in CD8+ than in CD4+ T cells.

Sequenced material: CD4+ or CD8+ T cells sorted from blood, taken in a trial of the OX40 agonist ivuxolimab. The sequence was collected from an adult with an advanced solid tumor such as melanoma, head and neck, liver or kidney cancer.

The CDR3 reads CAISDPGQGSGNTIYF. The CDR3 nucleotides read TGTGCCATCAGTGACCCGGGACAGGGGTCTGGAAACACCATATATTTT. The rearrangement links TRBV10-3 to TRBJ1-3; 10 bases align to TRBD1. This CDR3 comprises 16 residues. J was trimmed by 1 base and V by 3 bases; bases with no gene match: 3. Per the germline V gene, CDR1 is ENHRY and CDR2 is SYGVKD.